This entry lists 3 T cell receptor beta chains sequenced from one sample in a study of T cell repertoires in cytomegalovirus infection. TCRdb reanalysed the reads using MiXCR and keeps one entry per CDR3 protein. The sample has about 230,000 distinct CDR3 sequences; 22% are singletons. Sequencing was performed on CD8+ T cells from PBMCs. The receptors were gathered from a human donor in good health (CMV status not recorded). Some clones in this sample may be carry-over from other donors' samples.

The V call is TRBV6-5, the J call TRBJ2-3; tentative D call: TRBD2 (7 bases). Germline-derived CDR1 and CDR2 are MNHEY and SVGAGI. This CDR3 spans 13 amino acids. Trimming shortened V by 8 bases and J by 0 bases, and 9 bases separated the two germline ends. For the CDR3, the DNA is TGTGCCAGCGGGGGGGCTAGCACAGATACGCAGTATTTT. Protein product: CASGGASTDTQYF.

The rearrangement links TRBV7-2 to TRBJ2-5; D is unresolved. The CDR3 consists of 18 residues. Per the germline V gene, CDR1 is SGHTA and CDR2 is FQGNSA. V was pared by 1 base and J by 5 bases, with 23 bases between. As DNA, the CDR3 is TGTGCCAGCAGCTTAGAAAAGGCTATCCAATTTAATTCGGAGACCCAGTACTTC. Its protein is CASSLEKAIQFNSETQYF. Supplemented by reference TRBV7-2 and TRBJ2-5, the full variable domain reads GAGVSQSPSNKVTEKGKDVELRCDPISGHTALYWYRQSLGQGLEFLIYFQGNSAPDKSGLPSDRFSAERTGGSVSTLTIQRTQQEDSAVYLCASSLEKAIQFNSETQYFGPGTRLLVL.

This clonotype occurred a few times. The chain couples TRBV7-3 to TRBJ2-1; 11 nucleotides line up with TRBD2. The germline gives CDR1 SGHTA, CDR2 FQGTGA. This CDR3 contains 15 residues. The V segment lost 5 bases and the J segment 5 bases; nucleotides outside the gene matches: 5. CDR3 nucleotides: TGTGCCAGCAGCACCACTAGCGGGGGAAACAATGAGCAGTTCTTC. It specifies CASSTTSGGNNEQFF.